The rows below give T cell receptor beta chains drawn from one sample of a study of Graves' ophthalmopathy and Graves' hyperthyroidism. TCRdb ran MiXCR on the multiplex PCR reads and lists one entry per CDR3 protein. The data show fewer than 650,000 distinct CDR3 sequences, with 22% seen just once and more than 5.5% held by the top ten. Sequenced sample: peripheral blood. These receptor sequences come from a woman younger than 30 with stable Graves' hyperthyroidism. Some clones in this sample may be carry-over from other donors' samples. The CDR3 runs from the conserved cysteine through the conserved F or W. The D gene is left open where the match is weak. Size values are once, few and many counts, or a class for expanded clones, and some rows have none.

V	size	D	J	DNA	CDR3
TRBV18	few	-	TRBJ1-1	TGTGCCAGCTCACCAACCGGGTGGGGGAGCCCTGAAGCTTTCTTT	CASSPTGWGSPEAFF
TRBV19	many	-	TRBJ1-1	TGTGCCAGTAGTCCCCGGGGGGGTAGCACTGAAGCTTTCTTT	CASSPRGGSTEAFF
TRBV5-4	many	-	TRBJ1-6	TGTGCCAGCAGCTTGGCCTCCTGGTCCTATAATTCACCCCTCCACTTT	CASSLASWSYNSPLHF
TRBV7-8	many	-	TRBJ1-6	TGTGCCAGCAGCCCGAGTGGGGTTTCCCTTAATTCACCCCTCCACTTT	CASSPSGVSLNSPLHF
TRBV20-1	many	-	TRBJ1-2	TGCAGTGCTGGGGGGGAGAGGGGCTATGGCTACACCTTC	CSAGGERGYGYTF
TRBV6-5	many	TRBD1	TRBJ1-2	TGTGCCAGCATTACCCGAGAGGGACAGACTAACTATGGCTACACCTTC	CASITREGQTNYGYTF
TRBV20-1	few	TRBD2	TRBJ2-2	TGCAGTGCACTAAAGCGGGGGGAGCCCACCGGGGAGCTGTTTTTT	CSALKRGEPTGELFF
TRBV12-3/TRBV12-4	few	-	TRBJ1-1	TGTGCCAGCAGTTTAGGGGGTAGTGGGACTGAAGCTTTCTTT	CASSLGGSGTEAFF
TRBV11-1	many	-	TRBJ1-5	TGTGCCAGCAGCTTGGGGGGGGATGGGGGCAATCAGCCCCAGCATTTT	CASSLGGDGGNQPQHF
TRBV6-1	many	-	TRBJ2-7	TGTGCCAGCACCCAACGGAGGGGGCCCTACGAGCAGTACTTC	CASTQRRGPYEQYF
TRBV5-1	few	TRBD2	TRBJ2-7	TGCGCCAGCAGCTTGCTCGGACTAGCGGCTTCCTACGAGCAGTACTTC	CASSLLGLAASYEQYF
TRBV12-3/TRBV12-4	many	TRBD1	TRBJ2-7	TGTGCCAGCAGCCCGGGACAGCCCTTTTCCTACGAGCAGTACTTC	CASSPGQPFSYEQYF
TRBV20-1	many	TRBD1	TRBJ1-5	TGCAGTGCTAAGGAGGACAGGGGGCGCAGCAATCAGCCCCAGCATTTT	CSAKEDRGRSNQPQHF
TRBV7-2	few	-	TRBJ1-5	TGTGCCAGCAGCTTTTGGGGGGACTGGGTGGTAAACAGCAATCAGCCCCAGCATTTT	CASSFWGDWVVNSNQPQHF
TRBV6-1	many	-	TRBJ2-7	TGTGCCAGCAGTGAAGGGCTCAGGCCTCCCGAGCAGTACTTC	CASSEGLRPPEQYF
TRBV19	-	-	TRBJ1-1	TGTGCCAGTAGATTGGGGCCCGGGAGCACTGAAGCTTTCTTT	CASRLGPGSTEAFF
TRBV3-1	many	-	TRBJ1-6	TGTGCCAGCGGAGAGTATAATTCACCCCTCCACTTT	CASGEYNSPLHF
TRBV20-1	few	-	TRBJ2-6	TGCAGTGCTAGAACAGGGGGGGCTGGGGCCAACGTCCTGACTTTC	CSARTGGAGANVLTF
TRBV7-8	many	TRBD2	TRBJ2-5	TGTGCCAGCAGTCCCCATAGCGGGATCCAAGAGACCCAGTACTTC	CASSPHSGIQETQYF
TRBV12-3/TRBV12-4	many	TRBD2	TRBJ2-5	TGTGCCAGCAGCCTGAGAGCGGGGCAAGAGACCCAGTACTTC	CASSLRAGQETQYF
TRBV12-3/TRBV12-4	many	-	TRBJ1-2	TGTGCCAGCAGGGGGTGGGCCTATTATGGCTACACCTTC	CASRGWAYYGYTF
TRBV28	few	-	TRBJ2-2	TGTGCCAGCAGTCCGAGGGGGGTTGGTACCGGGGAGCTGTTTTTT	CASSPRGVGTGELFF
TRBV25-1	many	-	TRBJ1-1	TGTGCCAGCAGTGGATTAGACACTGGCTCTACTGAAGCTTTCTTT	CASSGLDTGSTEAFF
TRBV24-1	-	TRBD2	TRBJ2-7	TGTGCCACCAGTGAAGGAGCGGGACCGAGAGAGCAGTACTTC	CATSEGAGPREQYF
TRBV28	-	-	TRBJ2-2	TGTGCCAGCAGTTCCCCGTTGCGAGATGGGGTCCCCGGGGAGCTGTTTTTT	CASSSPLRDGVPGELFF
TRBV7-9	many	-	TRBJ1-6	TGTGCCAGCAGCTCGGTTTCCGGGGGAAATTCACCCCTCCACTTT	CASSSVSGGNSPLHF
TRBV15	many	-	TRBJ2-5	TGTGCCACCAGCAGAGATTACTTCCTGGGACTCCTGTACCAAGAGACCCAGTACTTC	CATSRDYFLGLLYQETQYF
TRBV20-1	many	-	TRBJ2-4	TGCAGTGCTAGGGGGGCTGGGTTGAACATTCAGTACTTC	CSARGAGLNIQYF
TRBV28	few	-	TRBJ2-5	TGTGCCAGCAGTTTAAGGCTACCGGGTGTAGAGACCCAGTACTTC	CASSLRLPGVETQYF
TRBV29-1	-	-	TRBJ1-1	TGCAGCGTTGCAGGGTTCGCTGAAGCTTTCTTT	CSVAGFAEAFF
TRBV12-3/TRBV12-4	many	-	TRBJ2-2	TGTGCCAGCAGTACAACCAGGGGTACCGGGGAGCTGTTTTTT	CASSTTRGTGELFF
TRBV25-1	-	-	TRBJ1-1	TGTGCCAGCAGTGAATTCGGGGCTGAAGCTTTCTTT	CASSEFGAEAFF
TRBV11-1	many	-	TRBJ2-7	TGTGCCAGCAGCAATCCCGCCGGGAACCCCTACGAGCAGTACTTC	CASSNPAGNPYEQYF
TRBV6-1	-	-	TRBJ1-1	TGTGCCACCTATAACCCCTCCGACACTGAAGCTTTCTTT	CATYNPSDTEAFF
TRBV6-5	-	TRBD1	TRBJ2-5	TGTGCCAGCAGTTACGACAGGGGGGGTAAAGAGACCAAGTACTTC	CASSYDRGGKETKYF
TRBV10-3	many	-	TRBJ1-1	TGTGCCATCAGTGAGTCGCGCGGGGGCACTGAAGCTTTCTTT	CAISESRGGTEAFF
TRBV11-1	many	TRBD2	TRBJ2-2	TGTGCCAGCAGCACAGCTAGCGGGACGAACACCGGGGAGCTGTTTTTT	CASSTASGTNTGELFF
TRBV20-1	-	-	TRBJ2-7	TGCAGTGCTAGGGAGCAGAAGGTAAACGAGCAGTACTTC	CSAREQKVNEQYF
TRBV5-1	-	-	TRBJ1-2	TGCGCCAGCACCCGGGGGGAGACCTATGGCTACACCTTC	CASTRGETYGYTF
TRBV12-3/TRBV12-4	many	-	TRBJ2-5	TGTGCCAGCAGTTTAGCCCTGGGTGGTAGAGGTGAAGAGACCCAGTACTTC	CASSLALGGRGEETQYF
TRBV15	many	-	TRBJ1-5	TGTGCCACCAGCATCGTTGACGGGGTTAGCAATCAGCCCCAGCATTTT	CATSIVDGVSNQPQHF
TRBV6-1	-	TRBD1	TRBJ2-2	TGTGCCAGCAGACGACAGGGAAGCACCGGGGAGCTGTTTTTT	CASRRQGSTGELFF
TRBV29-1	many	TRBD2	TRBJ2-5	TGCAGCGTCGAAGATCTAGCGGGAGAGACCCAGTACTTC	CSVEDLAGETQYF
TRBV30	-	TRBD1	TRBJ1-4	TGTGCCTGGAGGGGGGGACAGGCAACTAATGAAAAACTGTTTTTT	CAWRGGQATNEKLFF
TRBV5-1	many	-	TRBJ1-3	TGCGCCAGCAGCCAAGGATCAATCTCTGGAAACACCATATATTTT	CASSQGSISGNTIYF
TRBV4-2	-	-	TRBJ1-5	TGTGCCAGCAGCCGCCGCGGGGGGCACGGCAATCAGCCCCAGCATTTT	CASSRRGGHGNQPQHF
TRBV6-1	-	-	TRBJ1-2	TGTGCCAGCAGTGAATCAGGCCGCTATGGCTACACCTTC	CASSESGRYGYTF
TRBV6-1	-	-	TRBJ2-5	TGTGCCAGCAGTGAAACCCAGGGCCGCAAAGAGACCCAGTACTTC	CASSETQGRKETQYF
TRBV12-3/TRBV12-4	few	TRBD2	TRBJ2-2	TGTGCCAGCATCCCGGGACTAGCGTTCGGGGAGCTGTTTTTT	CASIPGLAFGELFF
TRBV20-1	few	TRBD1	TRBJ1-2	TGCAGTGCTAGACGACAGGGCAGCTATGGCTACACCTTC	CSARRQGSYGYTF
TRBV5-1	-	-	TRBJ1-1	TGCGCCAGCAGAAACCTCGTGAACACTGAAGCTTTCTTT	CASRNLVNTEAFF
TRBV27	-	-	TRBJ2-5	TGTGCCAGCAGTTCCCCCGGTTCAATGGTGACCCAGTACTTC	CASSSPGSMVTQYF
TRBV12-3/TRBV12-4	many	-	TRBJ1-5	TGTGCCAGCAGTTCCCGGGACATCGAGGTGAATCAGCCCCAGCATTTT	CASSSRDIEVNQPQHF
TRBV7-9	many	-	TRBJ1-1	TGTGCCAGCAGCCCCGGTGAGTGGAGCACTGAAGCTTTCTTT	CASSPGEWSTEAFF
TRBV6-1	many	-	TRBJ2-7	TGTGCCAGCAGTGAGCCACAGACATACGAGCAGTACTTC	CASSEPQTYEQYF
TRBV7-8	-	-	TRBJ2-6	TGTGCCAGCAGCTCACCGGGACGGGCGTTCTCTGGGGCCAACGTCCTGACTTTC	CASSSPGRAFSGANVLTF
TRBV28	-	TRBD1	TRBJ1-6	TGTGCCAGCAGTTTTCACGGACAGGGGACGAAGAATTCACCCCTCCACTTT	CASSFHGQGTKNSPLHF
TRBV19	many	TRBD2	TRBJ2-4	TGTGCCAGTAGTACCGGGGGGGAAAACATTCAGTACTTC	CASSTGGENIQYF
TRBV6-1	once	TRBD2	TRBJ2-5	TGTGCCAGCAGTGGAGCGGGGGGGCGGAGGGAGACCCAGTACTTC	CASSGAGGRRETQYF